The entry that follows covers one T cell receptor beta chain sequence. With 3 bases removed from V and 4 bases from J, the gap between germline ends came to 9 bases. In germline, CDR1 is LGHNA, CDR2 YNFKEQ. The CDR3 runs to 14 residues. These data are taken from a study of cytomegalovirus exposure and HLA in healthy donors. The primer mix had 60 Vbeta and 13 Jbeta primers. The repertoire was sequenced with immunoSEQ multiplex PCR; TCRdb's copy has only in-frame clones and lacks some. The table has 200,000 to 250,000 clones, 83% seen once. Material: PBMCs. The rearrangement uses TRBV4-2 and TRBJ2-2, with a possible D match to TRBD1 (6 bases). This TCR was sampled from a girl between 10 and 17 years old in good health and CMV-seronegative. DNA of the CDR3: TGTGCCAGCAGCCACGCACAGGGCACCGGGGAGCTGTTTTTT. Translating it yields CASSHAQGTGELFF.